These 19 T cell receptor beta chains share one sample of origin, sequenced in a study of OX40 agonist ivuxolimab in advanced cancers. The protocol was immunoSEQ multiplex PCR, while the TCRdb copy is restricted to in-frame clones and leaves out a portion. The sample carries tens of thousands of clones, 85% to 90% recorded once. Here the sequenced sample was CD4+ or CD8+ T cells sorted from blood, taken in a trial of the OX40 agonist ivuxolimab. The origin of the receptors is an adult with an advanced solid tumor such as melanoma, head and neck, liver or kidney cancer.

The J gene is TRBJ2-3, the V gene TRBV15, with no clear D. This CDR3 spans 16 amino acids. The V gene lost 1 base and the J gene lost 0 bases, with 11 bases spanning the gap. Germline V CDR1 and CDR2: LNHNV, YYDKDF (reference sequence). The CDR3 loop reads CATSRGQEQSTDTQYF. The CDR3, as DNA: TGTGCCACCAGCAGAGGTCAGGAGCAGAGCACAGATACGCAGTATTTT.

As regards this clone: This sample also contains other DNA sequences that code for the same CDR3. The chain uses TRBV5-4 and TRBJ2-5, with TRBD2 matching over 9 bases. The CDR3 has 14 residues. Germline CDR1 reads SGHNT; CDR2 reads YYREEE (reference sequence). Unmatched junction bases numbered 2, after V lost 0 bases and J lost 5 bases. CDR3 region: CASSLVRGGETQYF. The DNA for the CDR3 is TGTGCCAGCAGCTTGGTGCGGGGGGGCGAGACCCAGTACTTC.

V is TRBV6-1 and J is TRBJ2-3; the D call may be TRBD1 or TRBD2 (5 bases each). The CDR3 length is 14 residues. Trimming took off 6 bases at V and 2 bases at J, with 12 bases between the two ends. CDR1 and CDR2 (germline): MNHNS, SASEGT. The CDR3 DNA is TGTGCCAGCAGCCCTTCCGGGACCACAGATACGCAGTATTTT. Protein: CASSPSGTTDTQYF.

The chain joins TRBV18 to TRBJ1-4; 11 nucleotides line up with TRBD1. There are 13 residues in the CDR3. V shed 11 bases and J 6 bases; nucleotides not matched to a gene: 5. Germline V CDR1 and CDR2: KGHSH, LQKENI. The CDR3 loop is CAPRTGGDEKLFF. Written as DNA, the CDR3 is TGTGCCCCGCGGACAGGGGGCGATGAAAAACTGTTTTTT. The entire variable domain, with the rest obtained from reference TRBV18 and TRBJ1-4, is as follows: NAGVMQNPRHLVRRRGQEARLRCSPMKGHSHVYWYRQLPEEGLKFMVYLQKENIIDESGMPKERFSAEFPKEGPSILRIQQVVRGDSAAYFCAPRTGGDEKLFFGSGTQLSVL.

The rearrangement links TRBV6-5 to TRBJ2-5; 11 bases agree with TRBD1. This CDR3 contains 15 residues. CDR1 and CDR2 (germline): MNHEY, SVGAGI. V shed 6 bases, J shed 1 base, and the junction held 4 bases outside the gene matches. The CDR3 coding sequence is TGTGCCAGCAGAGATGGGACAGGGGGCCAAGAGACCCAGTACTTC. Translated, it gives CASRDGTGGQETQYF.

This sequence joins TRBV28 and TRBJ2-2; D is unresolved. The CDR3 is 16 amino acids. The V and J ends lost 5 bases and 0 bases respectively, with 13 bases between them. Germline CDR1 MDHEN, CDR2 SYDVKM. CDR3 sequence reads: CASSLQNIANTGELFF. The CDR3 bases are TGTGCCAGCAGTCTGCAGAACATCGCGAACACCGGGGAGCTGTTTTTT.

This clone showed up just a few times. The chain carries TRBV4-1 and TRBJ1-2; D is uncertain. The CDR3 consists of 15 residues. Germline V gene lookup returns CDR1 MGHRA and CDR2 YSYEKL. Trimming pared 6 bases from V and 2 bases from J, leaving 16 bases between. The CDR3 bases are TGCGCCAGCAGGCCTCTGCGCACTTCGAACTATGGCTACACCTTC. Protein product: CASRPLRTSNYGYTF.

The chain couples TRBV6-1 to TRBJ2-3, with no clear D. V lost 8 bases, J lost 0 bases, and 9 bases lay in between. Germline loops: CDR1 MNHNS, CDR2 SASEGT. The CDR3 contains 13 residues. In DNA form, the CDR3 reads TGTGCCAGCCGAATGCCTAGCACAGATACGCAGTATTTT. This translates into CASRMPSTDTQYF.

CDR3 DNA sequence: TGTGCCAGCAGCCCACGGGGACCGGGACAGGGGAGGGAGACCCAGTACTTC. Protein product: CASSPRGPGQGRETQYF. The genes are TRBV9 and TRBJ2-5; 10 positions agree with TRBD1. Germline-derived CDR1 and CDR2 are SGDLS and YYNGEE. V lost 4 bases to trimming and J lost 5 bases; unmatched junction nucleotides: 14. The CDR3 contains 17 residues.

The J gene is TRBJ2-1, the V gene TRBV28, with 8 bases fitting TRBD1. CDR3 length equals 13 residues. In germline, CDR1 is MDHEN, CDR2 SYDVKM. Trimming cost V 6 bases and J 7 bases; bases outside gene matches: 5. The CDR3 here is CASRSGQGNEQFF. DNA of the CDR3: TGTGCCAGCAGGTCAGGACAGGGAAATGAGCAGTTCTTC.

J is TRBJ2-5 and V is TRBV7-3; D assignment may be TRBD1 or TRBD2 (7 bases each). This CDR3 contains 18 residues. V lost 0 bases, J lost 1 base, and 18 bases lay in between. Germline CDR1 and CDR2: SGHTA and FQGTGA. CDR3 sequence (DNA): TGTGCCAGCAGCTTAACGGGCGGGAGACAGGGTTTCCAAGAGACCCAGTACTTC. Its protein product is CASSLTGGRQGFQETQYF.

V and J are TRBV9 and TRBJ2-1, with TRBD2 matching over 7 bases. Germline CDR1 and CDR2: SGDLS and YYNGEE. V shed 1 base, J shed 4 bases, and the junction held 8 bases outside the gene matches. This CDR3 has 16 amino acids. In DNA, the CDR3 is TGTGCCAGCAGCGTATCAGTAGAGGGAGGGTACAATGAGCAGTTCTTC. This translates into CASSVSVEGGYNEQFF.

The rearrangement links TRBV29-1 to TRBJ1-1; D possibly corresponds to TRBD1 (5 bases). The CDR3 has 13 residues. Germline V gives CDR1 SQVTM, CDR2 ANQGSEA. V was clipped by 7 bases and J by 0 bases, with 12 bases between them. CDR3 in amino acids: CSGGEGMNTEAFF. CDR3 in DNA: TGCAGCGGGGGGGAGGGAATGAACACTGAAGCTTTCTTT.

The chain joins TRBV6-5 to TRBJ1-4; D is uncertain. This CDR3 has 13 amino acids. Germline V gives CDR1 MNHEY, CDR2 SVGAGI. Trimming took 5 bases from V and 4 from J, leaving 8 bases between them. In nucleotides, the CDR3 is TGTGCCAGCAGTCCCGGATATAATGAAAAACTGTTTTTT. It yields the protein CASSPGYNEKLFF.

The chain couples TRBV4-2 to TRBJ2-7, with TRBD1 identical over 8 bases. From germline, CDR1 is LGHNA and CDR2 YNFKEQ. With 0 bases clipped from V and 6 bases from J, the junction kept 7 bases outside the gene matches. The CDR3 has 15 residues. CDR3 residues: CASSQDLRGRGEQYF. CDR3 nucleotides: TGTGCCAGCAGCCAAGATCTCAGGGGGCGAGGCGAGCAGTACTTC.

Of note for this clone: This specimen includes other DNA sequences encoding the same CDR3. This chain connects TRBV6-6 to TRBJ2-1; 10 bases map to TRBD2. CDR1 is MNHNY, CDR2 SVGAGI, per germline (reference sequence). With 4 bases clipped from V and 2 bases from J, the junction kept 5 bases outside the gene matches. CDR3 length equals 16 residues. CDR3 region: CASSSRTSGTYNEQFF. The DNA for the CDR3 is TGTGCCAGCAGTTCACGGACTAGCGGTACCTACAATGAGCAGTTCTTC.

V gene TRBV28 combines with J gene TRBJ1-1; D may be TRBD1 (5 bases). V lost 6 bases and J 5 bases, leaving 16 bases between the germline ends. The V gene's germline CDR1 is MDHEN and CDR2 SYDVKM. The CDR3 runs to 14 residues. For the CDR3, the DNA is TGTGCCAGCAGGGGGCAGGGTGGTCGGACTGAAGCTTTCTTT. Amino acid sequence: CASRGQGGRTEAFF.

The V gene is TRBV29-1, the J gene TRBJ2-5, with TRBD2 matching 8 bases. The CDR3 sequence is 12 residues long. Germline V gene data show CDR1 as SQVTM and CDR2 as ANQGSEA. With V trimmed by 7 bases and J by 0 bases, 1 base remained unmatched. DNA for the CDR3: TGCAGCGCCGGGGGGGACCAAGAGACCCAGTACTTC. Its translation is CSAGGDQETQYF.

The genes are TRBV28 and TRBJ2-3, with TRBD1 matching 7 bases. The germline CDR1 and CDR2 sequences are MDHEN and SYDVKM. This CDR3 has 15 residues. J lost 5 bases, V lost 5 bases, and 10 bases had no gene match. The CDR3 is CASSTMTGWGDTQYF. The CDR3 nucleotides read TGTGCCAGCAGTACGATGACAGGGTGGGGAGATACGCAGTATTTT.